This T cell receptor beta chain appears in the sequencing data of a study of blood T cell repertoires in COVID-19. For the study at large: T cells, B-cell-depleted T cells, or PBMCs supplied cDNA or gDNA.

The table came from immunoSEQ multiplex PCR; TCRdb's copy has only in-frame clones and leaves some out. The sample consists of some 120,000 clones, under 85% of them appearing once. Participants' own reports of clinical history determined their cohort assignment. Trimming cost V 6 bases and J 7 bases, with 19 bases left between them. CDR1 MNHEY and CDR2 SMNVEV come from the germline V gene (reference sequence). The CDR3 loop spans 15 amino acids. The chain has TRBV27 and TRBJ1-5; perhaps TRBD1 as D (5 bases). The sequenced material came from PBMCs or T cells enriched from blood (not recorded which). The receptor was derived from a man aged 30-40 years who had recovered from COVID-19. The CDR3 coding sequence is TGTGCCAGCAGCCTGTATGGGGGGGTAGGGCAGCCCCAGCATTTT. Protein: CASSLYGGVGQPQHF.